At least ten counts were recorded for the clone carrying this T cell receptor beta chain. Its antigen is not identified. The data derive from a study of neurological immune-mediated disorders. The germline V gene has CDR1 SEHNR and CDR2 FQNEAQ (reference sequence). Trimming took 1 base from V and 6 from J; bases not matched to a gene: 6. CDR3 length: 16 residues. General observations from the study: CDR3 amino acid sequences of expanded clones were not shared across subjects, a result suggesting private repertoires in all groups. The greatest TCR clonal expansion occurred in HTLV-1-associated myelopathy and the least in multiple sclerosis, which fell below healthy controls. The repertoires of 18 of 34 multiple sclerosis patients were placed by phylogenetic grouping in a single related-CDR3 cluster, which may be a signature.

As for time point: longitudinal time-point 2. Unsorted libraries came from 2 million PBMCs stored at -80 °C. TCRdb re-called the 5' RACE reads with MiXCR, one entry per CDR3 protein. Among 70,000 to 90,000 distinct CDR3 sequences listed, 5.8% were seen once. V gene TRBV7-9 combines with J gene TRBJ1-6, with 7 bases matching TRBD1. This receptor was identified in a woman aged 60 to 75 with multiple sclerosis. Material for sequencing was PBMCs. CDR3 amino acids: CASSLVGGHTNSPLHF. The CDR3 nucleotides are TGTGCCAGCAGCTTAGTAGGGGGCCACACTAATTCACCCCTCCACTTT.